This TCR beta chain was sequenced in a study of T cells in Graves' hyperthyroidism and ophthalmopathy. Background on the study: Once the initial diagnosis was made, peripheral blood was obtained before any treatment.

Using RNA transcripts as the source, TCR beta CDR3 regions were amplified. The TCR CDR3 first-round RT-PCR relied on the HTBI primer set. MiXCR was run by TCRdb on the multiplex PCR reads, yielding one entry per CDR3 protein. Here the sample spans approximately 300,000 distinct CDR3 sequences, about 15% being singletons. Duration under 3 months, a NOSPECS grade of at least 4, and a Clinical Activity Score of at least 3 characterized the ophthalmopathy patients. In its sample, this clonotype was seen many times. Its target is unknown. The CDR3 consists of 12 residues. V was pared by 6 bases and J by 11 bases, with 9 bases of the junction left unmatched. Germline V gene sequence: CDR1 SNHLY, CDR2 FYNNEI. Study-wide findings and caveats: Most thyroid clonotypes expanded above 0.001 were also detected in blood.

The chain combines TRBV2 with TRBJ1-1; 7 nucleotides align to TRBD1. The sample was blood. This clonotype originated in a woman in her sixties or seventies with Graves' ophthalmopathy. The DNA for the CDR3 is TGTGCCAGCAGAGCCGACAGGGTACGCGCTTTCTTT. It specifies CASRADRVRAFF.